This T cell receptor (beta chain) emerged from a study of CD8 T cells in ankylosing spondylitis (dated by TCRdb to 2017 to 2019). About the full investigation: The study set out to find disease-linked TCR variants by profiling T cell receptor beta repertoires in ankylosing spondylitis patients and healthy donors. Peripheral blood samples were taken, and synovial fluid was additionally collected from ankylosing spondylitis patients. The full study cohort was made up of about 24 ankylosing spondylitis patients and about a hundred healthy donors.

Remarks on this clonotype: This clone's antigen is unknown. No base qualities exist here, and no much larger clone lies one base off it.

The germline V gene encodes CDR1 KGHDR and CDR2 SFDVKD. Between the V and J ends, shortened by 2 bases and 6 bases respectively, the junction contains 9 bases. The CDR3 goes from the cysteine to the phenylalanine over 13 residues. This entry keeps only the CDR3 DNA: 39 bases, framed from base 1. These reads were obtained on an Illumina HiSeq 2500. Quantitative 5'-RACE with molecular barcodes was the method used to prepare the TCR beta libraries. The study's own analysis went as follows. Disease-linked TCR variants were identified with a new computational method built on a probabilistic model of VDJ rearrangement. TCRdb reprocessed the public reads (quality trimming at Q25 with fastp, clone calling with MiXCR) and kept in-frame beta chains. When rows share a CDR3 protein, they turn into one entry using the most common DNA and genes. The authors' filters were not applied to this entry. The sample contains approximately 500,000 distinct CDR3 sequences, roughly 13% of them found a single time. Of the sample, approximately 7% falls within the top ten clones.

On the study overall, not on this receptor specifically: Blood from ankylosing spondylitis patients appeared to be characterized by a TCR beta motif composed of 7 to 9 highly homologous amino acid variants. The disease-linked clones were reported as significantly enriched in matched synovial fluid samples from ankylosing spondylitis patients. A CD8+ phenotype was shown by the disease-linked clones, which were found at relatively low frequencies in peripheral blood. Some of the motif variants had been reported before in the synovial fluid and blood of reactive arthritis patients, a finding that suggests common disease-initiation mechanisms.

The sequenced sample was blood, either unsorted or a sorted T cell fraction (not recorded which). The receptor comes from a male donor with ankylosing spondylitis. In this chain, TRBV24-1 is recombined with TRBJ1-2, with TRBD1 tentatively as D gene (6 bases match). The CDR3 has the sequence CATSDSPGDGYTF. The DNA is TGTGCCACCAGTGATTCCCCAGGGGATGGCTACACCTTC.